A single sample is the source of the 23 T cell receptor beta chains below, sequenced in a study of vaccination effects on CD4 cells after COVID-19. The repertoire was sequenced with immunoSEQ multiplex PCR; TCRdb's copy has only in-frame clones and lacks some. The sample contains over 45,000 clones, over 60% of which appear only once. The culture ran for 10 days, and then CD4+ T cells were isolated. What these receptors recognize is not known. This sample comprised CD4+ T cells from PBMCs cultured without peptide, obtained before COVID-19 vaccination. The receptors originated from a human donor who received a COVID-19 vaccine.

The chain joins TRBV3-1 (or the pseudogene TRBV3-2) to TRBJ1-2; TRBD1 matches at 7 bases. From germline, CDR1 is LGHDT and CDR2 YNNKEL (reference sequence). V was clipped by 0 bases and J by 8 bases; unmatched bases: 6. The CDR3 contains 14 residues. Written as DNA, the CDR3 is TGTGCCAGCAGCCAAGAGGGACAGTCGGAGGGCTACACCTTC. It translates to CASSQEGQSEGYTF.

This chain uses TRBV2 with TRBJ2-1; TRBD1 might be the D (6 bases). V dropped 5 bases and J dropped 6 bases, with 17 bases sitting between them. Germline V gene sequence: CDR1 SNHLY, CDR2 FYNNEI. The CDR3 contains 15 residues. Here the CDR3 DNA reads TGTGCCAGCAGTCCTAGACAGGATCGAGGCAATGAGCAGTTCTTC. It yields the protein CASSPRQDRGNEQFF.

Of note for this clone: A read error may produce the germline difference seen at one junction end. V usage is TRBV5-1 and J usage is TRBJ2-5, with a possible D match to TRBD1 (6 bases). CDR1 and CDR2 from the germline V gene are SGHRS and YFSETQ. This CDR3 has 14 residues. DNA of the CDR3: TGCGTTCCTGCAGACAGGAGACCCAAAGAGGCCCAGTACTTC. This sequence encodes CVPADRRPKEAQYF.

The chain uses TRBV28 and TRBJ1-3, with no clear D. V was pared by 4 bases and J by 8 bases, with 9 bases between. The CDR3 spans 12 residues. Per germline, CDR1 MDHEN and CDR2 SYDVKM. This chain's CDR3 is CASSSRTDTIYF. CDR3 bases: TGTGCCAGCAGTTCCCGCACGGACACCATATATTTT.

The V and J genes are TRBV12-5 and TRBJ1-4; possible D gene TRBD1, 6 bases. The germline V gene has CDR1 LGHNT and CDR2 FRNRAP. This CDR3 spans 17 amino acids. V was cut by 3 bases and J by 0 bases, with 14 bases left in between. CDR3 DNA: TGTGCTAGTGGTTTTAGGACAGAAATCGCAACTAATGAAAAACTGTTTTTT. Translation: CASGFRTEIATNEKLFF.

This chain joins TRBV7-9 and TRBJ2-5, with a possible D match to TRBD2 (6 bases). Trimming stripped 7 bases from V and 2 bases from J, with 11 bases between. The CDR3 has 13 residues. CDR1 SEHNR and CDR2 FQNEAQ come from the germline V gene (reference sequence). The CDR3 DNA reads TGTGCCAGCAATACCCGGGGGCAAGAGACCCAGTACTTC. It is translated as CASNTRGQETQYF.

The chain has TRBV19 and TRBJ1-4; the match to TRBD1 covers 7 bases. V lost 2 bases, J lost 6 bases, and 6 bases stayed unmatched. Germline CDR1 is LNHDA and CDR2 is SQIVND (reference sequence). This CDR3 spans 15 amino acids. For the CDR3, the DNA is TGTGCCAGTAGTATAACGAGGGGGCCGGATGAAAAACTGTTTTTT. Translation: CASSITRGPDEKLFF.

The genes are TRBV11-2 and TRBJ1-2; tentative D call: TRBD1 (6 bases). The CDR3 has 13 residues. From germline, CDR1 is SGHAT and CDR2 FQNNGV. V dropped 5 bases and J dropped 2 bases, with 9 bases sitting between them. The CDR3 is CASSQDRNYGYTF. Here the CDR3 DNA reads TGTGCCAGCAGCCAAGACAGGAACTATGGCTACACCTTC.

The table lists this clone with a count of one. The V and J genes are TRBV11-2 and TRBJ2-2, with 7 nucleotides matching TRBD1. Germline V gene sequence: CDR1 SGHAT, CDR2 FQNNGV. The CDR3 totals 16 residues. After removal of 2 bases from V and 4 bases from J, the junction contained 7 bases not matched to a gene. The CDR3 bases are TGTGCCAGCAGCTTAAGAAAGAACAGGGGCACCGGGGAGCTGTTTTTT. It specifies CASSLRKNRGTGELFF. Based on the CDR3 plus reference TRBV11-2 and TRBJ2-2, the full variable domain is EAGVAQSPRYKIIEKRQSVAFWCNPISGHATLYWYQQILGQGPKLLIQFQNNGVVDDSQLPKDRFSAERLKGVDSTLKIQPAKLEDSAVYLCASSLRKNRGTGELFFGEGSRLTVL.

The CDR3 DNA sequence: TGTGCCAGCTCACTAGGTCTCAATAACTATGGCTACACCTTC. This sequence encodes CASSLGLNNYGYTF. V is TRBV18 and J is TRBJ1-2; D not certain. The V and J ends lost 4 bases and 1 base respectively, with 10 bases between them. Germline CDR1 is KGHSH and CDR2 is LQKENI. This CDR3 is 14 amino acids long. Full variable domain (remainder filled in from reference TRBV18 and TRBJ1-2): NAGVMQNPRHLVRRRGQEARLRCSPMKGHSHVYWYRQLPEEGLKFMVYLQKENIIDESGMPKERFSAEFPKEGPSILRIQQVVRGDSAAYFCASSLGLNNYGYTFGSGTRLTVV.

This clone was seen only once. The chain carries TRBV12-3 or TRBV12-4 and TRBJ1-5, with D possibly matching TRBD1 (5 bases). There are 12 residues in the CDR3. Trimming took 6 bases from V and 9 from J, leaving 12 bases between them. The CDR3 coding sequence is TGTGCCAGCAGGGGGGATTCAGGGCCCCAGCATTTT. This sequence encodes CASRGDSGPQHF.

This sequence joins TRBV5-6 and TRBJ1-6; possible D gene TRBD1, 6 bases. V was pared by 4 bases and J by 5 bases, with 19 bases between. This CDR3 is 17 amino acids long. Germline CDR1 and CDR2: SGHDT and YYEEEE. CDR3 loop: CASSPGGTGKDNSPLHF. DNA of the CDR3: TGTGCCAGCAGCCCTGGGGGAACAGGGAAGGATAATTCACCCCTCCACTTT.

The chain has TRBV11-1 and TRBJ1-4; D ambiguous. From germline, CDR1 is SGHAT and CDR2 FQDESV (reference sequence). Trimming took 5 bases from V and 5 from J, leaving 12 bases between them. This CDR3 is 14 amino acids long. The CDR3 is CASSPDGENEKLFF. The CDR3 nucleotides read TGTGCCAGCAGCCCGGACGGGGAAAATGAAAAACTGTTTTTT.

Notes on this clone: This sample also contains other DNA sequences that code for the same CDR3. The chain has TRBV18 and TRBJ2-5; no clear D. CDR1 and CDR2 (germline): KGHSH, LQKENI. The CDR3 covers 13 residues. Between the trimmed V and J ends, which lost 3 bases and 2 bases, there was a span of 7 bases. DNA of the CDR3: TGTGCCAGCTCACCGGGCCAACAAGAGACCCAGTACTTC. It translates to CASSPGQQETQYF.

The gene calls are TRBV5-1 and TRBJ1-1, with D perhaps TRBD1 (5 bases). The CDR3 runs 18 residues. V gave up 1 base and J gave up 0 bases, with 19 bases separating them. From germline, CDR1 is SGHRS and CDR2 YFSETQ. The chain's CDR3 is CASSLRFKGAGMNTEAFF. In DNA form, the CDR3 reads TGCGCCAGCAGCTTGCGCTTCAAAGGGGCGGGGATGAACACTGAAGCTTTCTTT.

CDR3 loop: CASSPTGGLTSEQFF. DNA of the CDR3: TGTGCCAGCAGCCCTACGGGGGGCCTAACCAGTGAGCAGTTCTTC. The rearrangement links TRBV7-3 to TRBJ2-1, with a tentative D call TRBD2 (7 bases). The CDR3 has 15 amino acids. Per the germline V gene, CDR1 is SGHTA and CDR2 is FQGTGA. Trimming took 5 bases from V and 9 from J, leaving 20 bases between them.

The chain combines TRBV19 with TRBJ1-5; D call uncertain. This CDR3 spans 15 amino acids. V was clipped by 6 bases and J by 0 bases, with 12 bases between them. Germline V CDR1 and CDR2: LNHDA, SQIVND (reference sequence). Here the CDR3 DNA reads TGTGCCAGTAGAGCATTGTTAGTTAGCAATCAGCCCCAGCATTTT. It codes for CASRALLVSNQPQHF.

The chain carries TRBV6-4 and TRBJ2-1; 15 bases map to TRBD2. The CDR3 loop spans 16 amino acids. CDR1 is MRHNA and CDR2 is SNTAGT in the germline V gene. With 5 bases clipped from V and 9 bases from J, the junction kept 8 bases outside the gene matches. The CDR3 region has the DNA TGTGCCAGCAGTCCCGAGGGACTAGCGGGGGGAGGTGAGCAGTTCTTC. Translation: CASSPEGLAGGGEQFF.

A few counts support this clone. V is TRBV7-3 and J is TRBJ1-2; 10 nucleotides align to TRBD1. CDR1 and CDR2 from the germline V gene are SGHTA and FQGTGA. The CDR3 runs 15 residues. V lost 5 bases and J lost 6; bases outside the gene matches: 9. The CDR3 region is CASSPRQGAEDGYTF. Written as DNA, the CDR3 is TGTGCCAGCAGCCCCAGACAGGGGGCGGAGGATGGCTACACCTTC.

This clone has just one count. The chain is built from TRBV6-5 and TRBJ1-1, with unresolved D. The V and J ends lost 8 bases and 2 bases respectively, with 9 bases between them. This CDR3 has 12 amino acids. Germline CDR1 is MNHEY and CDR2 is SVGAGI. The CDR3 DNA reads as TGTGCCAGCTATAAGGGTAACACTGAAGCTTTCTTT. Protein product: CASYKGNTEAFF.

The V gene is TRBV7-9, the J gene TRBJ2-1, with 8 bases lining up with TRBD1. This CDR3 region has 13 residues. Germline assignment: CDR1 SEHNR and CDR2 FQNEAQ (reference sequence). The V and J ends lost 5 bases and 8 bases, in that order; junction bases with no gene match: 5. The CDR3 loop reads CASSPRGRDEQFF. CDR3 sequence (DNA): TGTGCCAGCAGCCCCAGGGGGCGGGATGAGCAGTTCTTC.

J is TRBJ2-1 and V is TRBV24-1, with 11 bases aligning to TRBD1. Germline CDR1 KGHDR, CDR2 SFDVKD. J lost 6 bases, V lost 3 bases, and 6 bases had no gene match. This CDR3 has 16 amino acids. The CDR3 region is CATSDAGQGVGNEQFF. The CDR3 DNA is TGTGCCACCAGTGATGCGGGACAGGGGGTTGGCAATGAGCAGTTCTTC.

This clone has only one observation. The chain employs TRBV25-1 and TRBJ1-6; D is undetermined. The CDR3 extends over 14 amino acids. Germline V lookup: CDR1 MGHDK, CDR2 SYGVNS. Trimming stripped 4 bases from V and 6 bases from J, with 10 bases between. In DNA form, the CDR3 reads TGTGCCAGCAGTGCGGGTTCCCCTAATTCACCCCTCCACTTT. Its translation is CASSAGSPNSPLHF. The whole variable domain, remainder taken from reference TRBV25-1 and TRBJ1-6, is EADIYQTPRYLVIGTGKKITLECSQTMGHDKMYWYQQDPGMELHLIHYSYGVNSTEKGDLSSESTVSRIRTEHFPLTLESARPSHTSQYLCASSAGSPNSPLHFGNGTRLTVT.